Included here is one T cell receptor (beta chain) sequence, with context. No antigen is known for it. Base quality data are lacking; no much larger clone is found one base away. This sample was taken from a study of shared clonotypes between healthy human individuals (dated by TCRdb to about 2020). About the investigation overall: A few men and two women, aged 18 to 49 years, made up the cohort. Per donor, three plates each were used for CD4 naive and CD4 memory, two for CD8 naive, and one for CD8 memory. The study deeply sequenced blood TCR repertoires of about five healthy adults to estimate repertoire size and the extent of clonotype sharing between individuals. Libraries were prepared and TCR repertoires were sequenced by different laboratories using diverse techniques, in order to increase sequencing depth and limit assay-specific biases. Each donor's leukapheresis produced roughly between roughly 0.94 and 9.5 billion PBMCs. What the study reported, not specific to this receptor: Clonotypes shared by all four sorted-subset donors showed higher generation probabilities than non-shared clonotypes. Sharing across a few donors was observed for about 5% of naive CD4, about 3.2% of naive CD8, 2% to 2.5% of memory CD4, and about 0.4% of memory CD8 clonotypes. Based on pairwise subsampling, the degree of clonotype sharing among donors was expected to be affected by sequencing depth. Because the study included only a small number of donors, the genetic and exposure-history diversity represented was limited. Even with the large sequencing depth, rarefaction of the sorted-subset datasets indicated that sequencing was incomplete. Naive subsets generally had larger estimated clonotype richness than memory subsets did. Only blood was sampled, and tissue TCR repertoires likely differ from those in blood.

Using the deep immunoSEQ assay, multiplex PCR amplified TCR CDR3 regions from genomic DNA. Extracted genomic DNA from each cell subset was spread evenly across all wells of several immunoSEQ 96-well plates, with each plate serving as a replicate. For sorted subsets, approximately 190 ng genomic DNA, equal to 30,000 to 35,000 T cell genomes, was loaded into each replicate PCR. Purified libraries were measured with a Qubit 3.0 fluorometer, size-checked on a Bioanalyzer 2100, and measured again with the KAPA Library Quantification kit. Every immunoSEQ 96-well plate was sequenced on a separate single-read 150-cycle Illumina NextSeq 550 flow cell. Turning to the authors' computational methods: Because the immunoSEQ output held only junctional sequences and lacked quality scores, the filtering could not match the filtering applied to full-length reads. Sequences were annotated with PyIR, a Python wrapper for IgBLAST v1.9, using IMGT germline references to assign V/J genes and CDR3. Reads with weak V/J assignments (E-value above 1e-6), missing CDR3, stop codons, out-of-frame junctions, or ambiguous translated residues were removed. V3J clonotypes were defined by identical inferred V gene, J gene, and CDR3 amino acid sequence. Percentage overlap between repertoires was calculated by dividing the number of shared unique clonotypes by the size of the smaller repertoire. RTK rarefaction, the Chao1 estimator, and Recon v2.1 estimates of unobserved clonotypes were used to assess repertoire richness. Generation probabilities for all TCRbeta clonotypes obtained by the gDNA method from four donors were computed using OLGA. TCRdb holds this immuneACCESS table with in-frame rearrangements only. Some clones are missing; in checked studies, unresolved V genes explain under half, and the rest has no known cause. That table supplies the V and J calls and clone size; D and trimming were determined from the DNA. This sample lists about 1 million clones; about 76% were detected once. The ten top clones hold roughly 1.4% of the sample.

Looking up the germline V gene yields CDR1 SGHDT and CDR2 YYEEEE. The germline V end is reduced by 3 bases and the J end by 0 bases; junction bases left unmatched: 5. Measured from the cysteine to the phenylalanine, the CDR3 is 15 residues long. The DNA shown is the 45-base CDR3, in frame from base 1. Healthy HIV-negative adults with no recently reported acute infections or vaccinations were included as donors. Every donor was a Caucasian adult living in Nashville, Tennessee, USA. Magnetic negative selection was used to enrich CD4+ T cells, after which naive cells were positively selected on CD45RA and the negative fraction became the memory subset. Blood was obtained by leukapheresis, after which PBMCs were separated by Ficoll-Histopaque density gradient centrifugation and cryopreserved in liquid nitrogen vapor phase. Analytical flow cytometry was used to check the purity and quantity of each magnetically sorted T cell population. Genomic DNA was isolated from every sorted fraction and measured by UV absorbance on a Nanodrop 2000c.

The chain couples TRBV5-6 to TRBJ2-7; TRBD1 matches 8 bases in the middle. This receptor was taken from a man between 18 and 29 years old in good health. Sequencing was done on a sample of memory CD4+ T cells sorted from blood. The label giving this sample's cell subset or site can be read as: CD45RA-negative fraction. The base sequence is TGTGCCAGCAGCTACACCGGACAGGGCTCCTACGAGCAGTACTTC. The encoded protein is CASSYTGQGSYEQYF.